This T cell receptor beta chain originates from a study of blood T cell repertoires in COVID-19. The overall study: From the United States, Italy and Spain came samples of acute and convalescent COVID-19.

Trimming shortened V by 2 bases and J by 7 bases, and 12 bases separated the two germline ends. Germline assignment: CDR1 LGHNA and CDR2 YSLEER. The CDR3 contains 13 residues. Participant age was 18 to 89 years, and participants resided in 24 US areas. Assignments of participants to cohorts depended upon their own reported clinical history. In the authors' methods: Estimates of nucleated cell counts were drawn from the amplification of reference gene primers. The table came from immunoSEQ multiplex PCR; TCRdb's copy has only in-frame clones and leaves some out. The V and J calls and clone size come from that table; D and trimming were worked out from the DNA. The data contain roughly 240,000 clones, more than 70% of them seen just once; the ten biggest clones take up about 2.3%.

The clonotype comes from a woman between 40 and 55 years old with acute COVID-19. Sequencing was done on a sample of PBMCs or T cells enriched from blood (not recorded which). V gene TRBV4-3 combines with J gene TRBJ2-7, with no clear D. CDR3 bases: TGCGCCAGCAGCCAATCCCTTCTGAGGGAGCAGTACTTC. This sequence encodes CASSQSLLREQYF.